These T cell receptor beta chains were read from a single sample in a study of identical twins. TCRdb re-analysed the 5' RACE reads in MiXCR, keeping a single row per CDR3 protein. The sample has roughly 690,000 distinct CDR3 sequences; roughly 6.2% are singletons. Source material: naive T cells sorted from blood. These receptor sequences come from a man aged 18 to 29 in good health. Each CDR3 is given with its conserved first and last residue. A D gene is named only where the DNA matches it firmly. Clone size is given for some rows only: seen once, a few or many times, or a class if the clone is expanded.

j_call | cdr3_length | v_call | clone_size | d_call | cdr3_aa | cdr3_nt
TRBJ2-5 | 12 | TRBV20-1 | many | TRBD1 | CSAPRGSETQYF | TGCAGTGCTCCCAGGGGGTCCGAGACCCAGTACTTC
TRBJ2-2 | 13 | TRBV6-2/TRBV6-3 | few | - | CASSYRASGELFF | TGTGCCAGCAGTTACCGGGCGTCCGGGGAGCTGTTTTTT
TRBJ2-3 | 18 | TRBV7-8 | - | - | CASSSGRGGERLTDTQYF | TGTGCCAGCAGCTCCGGTAGGGGCGGGGAGCGGCTCACAGATACGCAGTATTTT
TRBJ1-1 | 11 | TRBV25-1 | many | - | CASSPLTEAFF | TGTGCCAGCAGTCCCCTTACTGAAGCTTTCTTT
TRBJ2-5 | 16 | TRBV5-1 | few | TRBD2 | CASSLVEREDQETQYF | TGCGCCAGCAGCTTGGTTGAGCGGGAGGACCAAGAGACCCAGTACTTC
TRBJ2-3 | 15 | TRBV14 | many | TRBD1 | CASSQKAGGSDTQYF | TGTGCCAGCAGCCAAAAGGCAGGGGGCTCGGATACGCAGTATTTT
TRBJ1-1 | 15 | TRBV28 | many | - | CASSLTPGANTEAFF | TGTGCCAGCAGCCTGACCCCAGGAGCGAACACTGAAGCTTTCTTT
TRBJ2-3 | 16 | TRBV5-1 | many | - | CASRLSQYPSTDTQYF | TGCGCCAGCAGGCTGTCCCAGTACCCTAGCACAGATACGCAGTATTTT
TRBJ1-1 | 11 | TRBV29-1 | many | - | CSVPGPTEAFF | TGCAGCGTTCCCGGGCCCACTGAAGCTTTCTTT
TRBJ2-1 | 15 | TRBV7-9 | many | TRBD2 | CASSTRLAGLNEQFF | TGTGCCAGCAGCACCCGACTAGCGGGGCTGAATGAGCAGTTCTTC
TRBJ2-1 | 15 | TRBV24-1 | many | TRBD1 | CATSDFRDRGNEQFF | TGTGCCACCAGTGATTTCCGGGACAGGGGGAATGAGCAGTTCTTC
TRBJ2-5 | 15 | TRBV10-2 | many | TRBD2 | CASSESKAGQETQYF | TGCGCCAGCAGTGAGTCGAAAGCGGGACAAGAGACCCAGTACTTC
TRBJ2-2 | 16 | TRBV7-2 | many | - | CASSLFVGTNTGELFF | TGTGCCAGCAGCTTATTTGTGGGAACGAACACCGGGGAGCTGTTTTTT
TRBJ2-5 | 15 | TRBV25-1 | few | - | CASSGIGGYQETQYF | TGTGCCAGCAGTGGTATAGGGGGGTACCAAGAGACCCAGTACTTC
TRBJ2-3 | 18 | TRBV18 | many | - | CASSPSLSASPPTDTQYF | TGTGCCAGCTCACCCAGTCTTAGCGCATCCCCACCCACAGATACGCAGTATTTT
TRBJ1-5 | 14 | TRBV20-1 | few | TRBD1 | CSARPPQGTQPQHF | TGCAGTGCTAGGCCGCCACAGGGGACCCAGCCCCAGCATTTT
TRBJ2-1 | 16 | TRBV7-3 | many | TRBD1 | CASSLTDRGVYNEQFF | TGTGCCAGCAGCTTAACCGACAGGGGGGTCTACAATGAGCAGTTCTTC
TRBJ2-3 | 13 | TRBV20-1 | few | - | CSARDPQSGQKYF | TGCAGTGCTAGAGACCCCCAAAGCGGGCAAAAATATTTT
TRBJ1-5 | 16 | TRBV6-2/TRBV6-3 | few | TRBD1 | CASTDLPGQGNQPQHF | TGTGCCAGCACCGACCTTCCGGGACAGGGCAATCAGCCCCAGCATTTT
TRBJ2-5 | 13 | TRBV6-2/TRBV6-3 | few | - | CASSGPGWETQYF | TGTGCCAGCAGCGGGCCTGGATGGGAGACCCAGTACTTC
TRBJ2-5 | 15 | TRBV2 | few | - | CASSVYRGRQETQYF | TGTGCCAGCAGTGTATATCGGGGGCGCCAAGAGACCCAGTACTTC
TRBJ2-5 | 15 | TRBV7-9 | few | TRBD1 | CASSRASGQGETQYF | TGTGCCAGCAGCCGAGCGAGCGGACAGGGTGAGACCCAGTACTTC
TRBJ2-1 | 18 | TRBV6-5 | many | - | CASSYPYLFRGEAHEQFF | TGTGCCAGCAGTTACCCCTACCTTTTTAGGGGGGAGGCTCATGAGCAGTTCTTC
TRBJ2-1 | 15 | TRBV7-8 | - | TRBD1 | CASSPRTGSNNEQFF | TGTGCCAGCAGCCCCCGGACAGGATCCAACAATGAGCAGTTCTTC
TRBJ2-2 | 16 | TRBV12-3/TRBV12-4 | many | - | CASRHDRSRNTGELFF | TGTGCCAGCAGACATGACAGGTCGAGGAACACCGGGGAGCTGTTTTTT
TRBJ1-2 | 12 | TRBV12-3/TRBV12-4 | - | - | CASSPNWDGYTF | TGTGCCAGCAGTCCGAATTGGGACGGCTACACCTTC
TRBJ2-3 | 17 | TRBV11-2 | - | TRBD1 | CASSSTGEERTRVTQYF | TGTGCCAGCAGCTCTACAGGGGAAGAGAGAACGAGGGTTACGCAGTATTTT
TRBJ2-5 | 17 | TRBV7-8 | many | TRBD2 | CASSLGLAGAGGETQYF | TGTGCCAGCAGCTTAGGACTAGCGGGAGCGGGGGGGGAGACCCAGTACTTC
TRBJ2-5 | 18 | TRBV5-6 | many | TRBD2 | CASSLRTSALRSSETQYF | TGTGCCAGCAGCTTGAGGACTAGCGCCCTCCGATCGAGTGAGACCCAGTACTTC
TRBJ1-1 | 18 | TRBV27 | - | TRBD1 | CASSSHPLGQGFFTEAFF | TGTGCCAGCAGTTCACACCCCCTTGGACAGGGGTTTTTTACTGAAGCTTTCTTT